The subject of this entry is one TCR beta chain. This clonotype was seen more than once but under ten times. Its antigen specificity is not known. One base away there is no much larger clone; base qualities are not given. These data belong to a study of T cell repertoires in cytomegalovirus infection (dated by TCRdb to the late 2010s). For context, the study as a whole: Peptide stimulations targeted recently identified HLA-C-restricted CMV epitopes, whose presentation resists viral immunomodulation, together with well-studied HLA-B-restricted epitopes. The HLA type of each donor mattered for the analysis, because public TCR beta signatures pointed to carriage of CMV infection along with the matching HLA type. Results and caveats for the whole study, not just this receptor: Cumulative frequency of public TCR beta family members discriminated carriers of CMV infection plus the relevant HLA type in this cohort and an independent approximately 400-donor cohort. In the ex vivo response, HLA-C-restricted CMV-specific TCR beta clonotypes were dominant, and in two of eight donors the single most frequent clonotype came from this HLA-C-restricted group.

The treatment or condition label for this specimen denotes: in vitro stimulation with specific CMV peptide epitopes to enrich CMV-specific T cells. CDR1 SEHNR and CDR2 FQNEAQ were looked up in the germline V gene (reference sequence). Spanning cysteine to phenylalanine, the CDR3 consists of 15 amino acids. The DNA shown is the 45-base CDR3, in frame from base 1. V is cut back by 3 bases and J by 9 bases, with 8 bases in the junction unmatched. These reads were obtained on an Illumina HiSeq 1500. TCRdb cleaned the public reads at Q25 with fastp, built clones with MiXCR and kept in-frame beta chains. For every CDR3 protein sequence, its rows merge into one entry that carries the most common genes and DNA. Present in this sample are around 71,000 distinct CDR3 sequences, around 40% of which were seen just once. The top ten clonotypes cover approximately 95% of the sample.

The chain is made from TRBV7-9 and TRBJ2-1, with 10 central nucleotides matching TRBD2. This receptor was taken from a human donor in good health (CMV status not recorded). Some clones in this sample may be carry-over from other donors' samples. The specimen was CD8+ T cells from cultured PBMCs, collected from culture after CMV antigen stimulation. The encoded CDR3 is CASSFGLAGASEQFF. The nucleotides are TGTGCCAGCAGCTTTGGGCTAGCGGGGGCGAGTGAGCAGTTCTTC.